This T cell receptor beta chain was identified in a study of brain T cells in children with intractable seizures (dated by TCRdb to the early 2020s). Regarding the research as a whole: Resected brain tissue from about 50 pediatric epilepsy surgery cases was initially screened for immune gene transcripts with a NanoString immunology panel. Of the 12 selected surgery cases, pre-surgery blood was also sequenced for eight, so four had brain tissue only.

What the study reported, not specific to this receptor: Viral specificity was inferred only from CDR3 sequence similarity, and patients' HCMV serostatus was unknown. Because sequencing depth was different between pre-surgery and post-surgery blood, clones absent from the pre-surgery sample may reflect undersampling.

Details on this clone: No antigen is known for it. No qualities accompany the bases; no much larger clone lies one base away.

Explained via the paper, the time point label denotes: resected brain tissue, or blood drawn just prior to surgery. The surgery cases that showed the highest brain T cell transcript signatures were chosen for TCR beta chain sequencing of brain tissue, and of blood when it was available. Before surgery, the patients had been given at least one anti-epileptic drug. The TCR-sequenced patients were children whose drug-resistant epilepsy was caused by tuberous sclerosis complex, focal cortical dysplasia, Rasmussen encephalitis or hemimegalencephaly. Blood samples were collected immediately before the epilepsy surgery. Bulk genomic DNA was isolated from unsorted brain tissue and whole blood using the Monarch genomic DNA purification kit. The immunoSEQ assay was applied to genomic DNA to generate the TCR beta chain sequences. From the authors' description of their analysis: CDR3 sequences that did not begin with the conserved framework cysteine at position 104 were removed manually. To get clonality, the normalized Shannon's Diversity Index was subtracted from one, giving values from 0 (maximal diversity) to 1 (oligoclonal). Differences in the frequency of the same CDR3 between samples, such as brain versus blood, were assessed with chi-squared comparison-of-proportions tests. Public clonotypes were identified through searches of immuneACCESS, and similarity to known antiviral clonotypes was evaluated with the VDJdb browser. In its TCRdb copy, this immuneACCESS table keeps in-frame sequences only and misses some clones. Where compared with another copy, unresolved V genes explain less than half of these, and the others have no known cause. The V and J calls and clone size come from that table; D and trimming were worked out from the DNA. Recorded for this sample are around 100,000 clones; approximately 94% of them occurred a single time. The top ten constitute around 4.1% of the sample.

Including cysteine and phenylalanine, the CDR3 has 17 amino acids. Solely the CDR3 DNA is kept, with 51 bases framed from the first base. Between the V and J ends, shortened by 1 base and 5 bases respectively, the junction contains 18 bases. Based on the germline V gene, the CDR1 and CDR2 sequences are SGHTA and FQGNSA. The clonotype was recovered from a boy under two years old with hemimegalencephaly and intractable seizures. Sample: peripheral blood, taken at surgery. Recombination joined TRBV7-2 with TRBJ2-1, with the D segment identity uncertain. The DNA sequence reads TGTGCCAGCAGCTTAGGGGTGACTCGCAGAGTTAACAATGAGCAGTTCTTC. It encodes CASSLGVTRRVNNEQFF.